Listed here is a single T cell receptor beta chain. These data belong to a study of shared clonotypes between healthy human individuals. Germline-derived CDR1 and CDR2 are MGHRA and YSYEKL. V lost 1 base and J lost 9; bases outside the gene matches: 8. The CDR3 is 15 amino acids. Sequenced by immunoSEQ multiplex PCR; TCRdb stores in-frame clones only, minus some. The sample shows roughly 550,000 clones, over 95% of them seen only once. CD45RO-negative CD8 cells positively selected for CCR7 made up the naive population, which excluded terminally differentiated effector memory CD45RA+ cells. The chain uses TRBV4-1 and TRBJ2-1; 8 nucleotides line up with TRBD2. The sequencing input was naive CD8+ T cells sorted from blood. The TCR comes from a woman between 25 and 40 years old in good health. DNA of the CDR3: TGCGCCAGCAGCCAAGTATCGGGAGGGCCTTTTGAGCAGTTCTTC. As protein: CASSQVSGGPFEQFF.